This T cell receptor (beta chain) is drawn from a study of T cell responses to AZD1222 COVID-19 vaccine. In its sample, this clone was seen a few times. Clones were read by immunoSEQ multiplex PCR, and TCRdb kept only the in-frame ones, dropping some. The sample yields some 92,000 clones, approximately 91% seen once. Trimming cost V 8 bases and J 4 bases, with 12 bases left between them. This CDR3 has 13 residues. Germline CDR1 SNHLY, CDR2 FYNNEI. The source was peripheral blood, collected on day 0 of AZD1222 vaccination. The chain carries TRBV2 and TRBJ2-1; possible D gene TRBD2, 5 bases. This receptor was identified in an adult in good health. This CDR3 reads CASATTGYNEQFF. The CDR3 coding sequence is TGTGCCAGCGCTACGACGGGGTACAATGAGCAGTTCTTC.